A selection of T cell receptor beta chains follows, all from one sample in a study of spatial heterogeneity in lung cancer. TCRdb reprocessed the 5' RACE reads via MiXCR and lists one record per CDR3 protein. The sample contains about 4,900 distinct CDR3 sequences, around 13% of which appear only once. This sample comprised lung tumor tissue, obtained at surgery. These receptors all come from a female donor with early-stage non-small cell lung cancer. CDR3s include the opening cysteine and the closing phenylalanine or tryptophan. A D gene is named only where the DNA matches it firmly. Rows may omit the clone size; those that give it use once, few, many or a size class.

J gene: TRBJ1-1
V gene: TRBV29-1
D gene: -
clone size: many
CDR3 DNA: TGCAGCGTTCAGGGTGGCAGTGATGTTGCTTTCTTT
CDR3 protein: CSVQGGSDVAFF

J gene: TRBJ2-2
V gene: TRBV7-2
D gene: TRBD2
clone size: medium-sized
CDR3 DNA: TGTGCCAGCAGTTTACGGACTAGCGGGGGGACCGGGGAGCTGTTTTTT
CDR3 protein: CASSLRTSGGTGELFF

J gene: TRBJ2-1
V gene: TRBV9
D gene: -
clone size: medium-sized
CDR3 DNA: TGTGCCAGCAGCGCTGGGGGGACCAATGAGCAGTTCTTC
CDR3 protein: CASSAGGTNEQFF

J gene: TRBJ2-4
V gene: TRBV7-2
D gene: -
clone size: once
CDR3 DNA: TGTGCCAGCAGCCCCGAAAGGTGGGGCATTCAGTACTTC
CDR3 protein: CASSPERWGIQYF

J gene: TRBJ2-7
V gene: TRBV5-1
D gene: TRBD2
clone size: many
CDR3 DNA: TGCGCCAGCAGCCGCGGCGGGGGGGATTCCTACGAGCAGTACTTC
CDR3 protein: CASSRGGGDSYEQYF

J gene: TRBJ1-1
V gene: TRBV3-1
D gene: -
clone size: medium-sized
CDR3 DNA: TGTGCCAGCAGCCCTCTGGATCCTAGGAACACTGAAGCTTTCTTT
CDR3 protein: CASSPLDPRNTEAFF

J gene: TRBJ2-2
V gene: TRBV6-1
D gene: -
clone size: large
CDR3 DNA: TGTGCCAGCAGTGGAGTTACCGGGGAGCTGTTTTTT
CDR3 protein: CASSGVTGELFF

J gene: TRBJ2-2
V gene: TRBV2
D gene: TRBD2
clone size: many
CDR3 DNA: TGTGCCAGCAGTGAGGGACTAGCGGGACCTGCGGGGACCGGGGAGCTGTTTTTT
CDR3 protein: CASSEGLAGPAGTGELFF

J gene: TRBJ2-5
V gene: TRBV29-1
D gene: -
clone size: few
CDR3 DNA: TGCAGCGGACACCAAAGCGGAGAGACCCAGTACTTC
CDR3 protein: CSGHQSGETQYF

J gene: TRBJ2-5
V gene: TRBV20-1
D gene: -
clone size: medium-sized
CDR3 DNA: TGCAGTGCTCGCCAGGGTTTCGAAGAGATGGAGACCCAGTACTTC
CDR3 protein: CSARQGFEEMETQYF

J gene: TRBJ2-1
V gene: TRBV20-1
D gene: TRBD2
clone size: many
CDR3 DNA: TGCAGTGCTCGGGCGGGGGGGCGAAACAATGAGCAGTTCTTC
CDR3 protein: CSARAGGRNNEQFF

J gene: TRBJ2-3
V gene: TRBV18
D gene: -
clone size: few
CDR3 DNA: TGTGCCAGCTCACCGGGACGCGTTAGGGATACGCAGTATTTT
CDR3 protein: CASSPGRVRDTQYF

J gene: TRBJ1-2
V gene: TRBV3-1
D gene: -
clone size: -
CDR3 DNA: TGTGCCAGCAGCCAAGGGCGTAATGGCTACACCTTC
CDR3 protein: CASSQGRNGYTF

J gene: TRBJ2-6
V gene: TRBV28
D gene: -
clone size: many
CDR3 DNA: TGTGCCAGCAGTCCCGCCACACTGCCTGGGGCCAACGTCCTGACTTTC
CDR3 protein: CASSPATLPGANVLTF

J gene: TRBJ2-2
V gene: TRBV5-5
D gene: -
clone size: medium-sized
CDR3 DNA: TGTGCCAGCAGCATCTCCCCCAGGTTTGGGCGGACGAATGGCGGGGAGCTGTTTTTT
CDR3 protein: CASSISPRFGRTNGGELFF

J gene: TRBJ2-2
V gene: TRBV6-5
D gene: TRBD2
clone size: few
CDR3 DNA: TGTGCCAGCAGTCCTCATCCTAGCGGGAAGAACACCGGGGAGCTGTTTTTT
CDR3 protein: CASSPHPSGKNTGELFF